This TCR beta chain was sequenced in a study of cytomegalovirus exposure and HLA in healthy donors. Study conclusions and caveats: Sequencing likely caused a cluster of highly shared sequence variants. Follow-up analysis later connected one missense variant in DCLRE1C with trimming of TCR beta V- and J-genes.

V was pared by 5 bases and J by 4 bases, with 11 bases between. CDR1 and CDR2 from the germline V gene are LNHDA and SQIVND (reference sequence). The CDR3 has 14 residues. The PCR contained 60 Vbeta and 13 Jbeta primers. Data came from immunoSEQ multiplex PCR; TCRdb stores just in-frame clones and leaves some out. The data contain 150,000 to 200,000 clones, 70% to 90% of them singletons. As regards this clone: Its target is not known.

V and J are TRBV19 and TRBJ1-4; no clear D. The receptor was isolated from a woman aged 25 to 39 in good health and CMV-seropositive. The sample consisted of PBMCs. The CDR3 DNA reads as TGTGCCAGTAGTCGCGGACTGTTTAATGAAAAACTGTTTTTT. Protein: CASSRGLFNEKLFF.